This T cell receptor beta chain was found in a study of Ad26.COV2.S vaccination and SARS-CoV-2 variants. Study at large: Ad26.COV2.S given intramuscularly, once or twice 56 days apart.

Findings and caveats of the study: Substantial response breadth was reportedly seen for spike-specific CD8+ and CD4+ T cells after vaccination. Possible underestimation of total T cell responses by the TCR breadth and depth analyses was noted.

The CDR3 is made up of 16 amino acids. Trimming cost V 3 bases and J 0 bases, with 9 bases left between them. Germline CDR1 and CDR2: LNHNV and YYDKDF (reference sequence). The protocol was immunoSEQ multiplex PCR, while the TCRdb copy is restricted to in-frame clones and leaves out a portion. The sample consists of about 320,000 clones, 70% to 90% of them appearing once. Indicated treatment: some 19 received Ad26.COV2.S at low or high dose, single or two shots; 5 received placebo; per-sample allocation not given. Sampling occurred on day 63 after the first vaccine or placebo injection. What was given as vaccine was an Ad26 vector encoding Wuhan-strain SARS-CoV-2 spike. Turning to this clone: Antigen unknown.

The sequence derives from a person aged 18-65 years who received the Ad26.COV2.S COVID-19 vaccine or a placebo. Source: peripheral blood, taken in a trial of Ad26.COV2.S vaccine versus placebo. The chain is built from TRBV15 and TRBJ1-6; D gene unclear. The CDR3 DNA sequence: TGTGCCACCAGCAGTCCGGACCGCTCCTATAATTCACCCCTCCACTTT. Translated: CATSSPDRSYNSPLHF.